The entry below describes one T cell receptor beta chain. TCRdb redid the calling of the 5' RACE reads with MiXCR, one entry per CDR3 protein. The data hold 130,000 to 150,000 distinct CDR3 sequences, with about 5.5% observed a single time. The record originates from a study of T-cell memory formation after mild COVID-19. There are 16 residues in the CDR3. Losses at the gene ends were 0 bases for V and 4 bases for J; bases not matched to a gene: 7. Germline CDR1 and CDR2: SGHRS and YFSETQ. The chain has TRBV5-1 and TRBJ2-1, with TRBD2 identical over 7 bases. The source is an adult woman who had mild COVID-19 (a few samples of this study predate the infection). Cell type and time point are not known. Sequencing was carried out using PBMCs or a T cell subset sorted from them (not recorded which). This CDR3 is CASSLAASGLYNEQFF. The CDR3 bases are TGCGCCAGCAGCTTGGCTGCTAGCGGACTTTACAATGAGCAGTTCTTC.